This T cell receptor (beta chain) comes out of a study of blood T cell repertoires in COVID-19. About the research overall: The origin of the acute and convalescent COVID-19 samples was the United States, Italy and Spain. PBMCs, B-cell-depleted T cells, or T cells provided the cDNA or gDNA that made up the material.

Clones were read by immunoSEQ multiplex PCR, and TCRdb kept only the in-frame ones, dropping some. Altogether under 300,000 clones are present, about 79% being singletons, with the ten largest covering more than 8%. This clone occurred a few times. CDR1 is SGHAT, CDR2 FQNNGV, per germline. Trimming took off 0 bases at V and 11 bases at J, with 11 bases between the two ends. The CDR3 spans 14 residues. This sequence originates from a woman at least 80 years old with acute or convalescent COVID-19. The sample comprised peripheral blood. The chain is built from TRBV11-2 and TRBJ1-6; maybe TRBD1 (5 bases). The CDR3 bases are TGTGCCAGCAGCTTAGATCAGGGAAGGACACCCCTCCACTTT. As protein: CASSLDQGRTPLHF. Together with reference TRBV11-2 and TRBJ1-6, the CDR3 gives the full variable domain: EAGVAQSPRYKIIEKRQSVAFWCNPISGHATLYWYQQILGQGPKLLIQFQNNGVVDDSQLPKDRFSAERLKGVDSTLKIQPAKLEDSAVYLCASSLDQGRTPLHFGNGTRLTVT.